One and the same sample provided the 23 T cell receptor beta chains below, sequenced in a study of identical twins. MiXCR, applied by TCRdb to the 5' RACE reads, yields one record per CDR3 protein. The profile shows around 510,000 distinct CDR3 sequences, roughly an eighth of them singletons. Separately, the same data were catalogued under a study of yellow fever vaccine responses in identical twins.

Sequenced: CD4+ T cells sorted from blood. The receptors derive from a woman aged 18-29 years in good health.

This clonotype occurred a few times. The V call is TRBV30, the J call TRBJ2-7, with D hard to call. This CDR3 comprises 12 residues. Germline V lookup: CDR1 GTSNPN, CDR2 SVGIG (reference sequence). V was pared by 3 bases and J by 3 bases, with 9 bases between. CDR3 residues: CAWSAQSYEQYF. The DNA for the CDR3 is TGTGCCTGGAGCGCACAGAGCTACGAGCAGTACTTC.

The chain recombines TRBV7-9 with TRBJ2-7, with 9 bases aligning to TRBD1. This CDR3 has 12 amino acids. Trimming cost V 4 bases and J 6 bases; bases outside gene matches: 1. Germline CDR1 and CDR2: SEHNR and FQNEAQ (reference sequence). The CDR3 loop is CASSWTGAEQYF. In DNA, the CDR3 is TGTGCCAGCAGCTGGACAGGGGCCGAGCAGTACTTC.

The chain has TRBV11-3 and TRBJ2-1; 7 bases align to TRBD2. J lost 0 bases, V lost 3 bases, and 2 bases had no gene match. This CDR3 contains 15 residues. Germline CDR1 is SGHNT and CDR2 is YENEEA. CDR3 nucleotides: TGTGCCAGCAGCTTGCGGGGGAACTCCTACAATGAGCAGTTCTTC. Its protein is CASSLRGNSYNEQFF.

This clonotype appeared a few times. J is TRBJ1-4 and V is TRBV28; 9 bases map to TRBD1. Germline trimming cut 11 bases from V and 5 bases from J; bases unmatched to any gene: 9. The CDR3 length is 14 residues. The germline CDR1 and CDR2 sequences are MDHEN and SYDVKM. As DNA, the CDR3 is TGTGCCGGAGGGACAGGGCCCTTAAATGAAAAACTGTTTTTT. Translating gives CAGGTGPLNEKLFF.

This clonotype was seen a few times. V usage is TRBV4-2 and J usage is TRBJ2-1; 7 bases align to TRBD1. The CDR3 has 17 amino acids. The V gene end was trimmed by 1 base and the J gene end by 10 bases; junction bases not matched to a gene: 16. Per germline, CDR1 LGHNA and CDR2 YNFKEQ. In DNA, the CDR3 is TGTGCCAGCAGCCAAGCTAGACAGGGAATAGGTGCTGGGGAGCAGTTCTTC. Translation gives CASSQARQGIGAGEQFF.

The CDR3 coding sequence is TGTGCCAGCAGGCTGGACAGTCATATAAATGAGCAGTTCTTC. Protein: CASRLDSHINEQFF. This chain links TRBV6-1 with TRBJ2-1; TRBD1 might be the D (6 bases). Germline V gene sequence: CDR1 MNHNS, CDR2 SASEGT. The CDR3 extends over 14 amino acids. The germline V and J ends were trimmed by 6 bases and 7 bases, with 16 bases remaining between them.

This clonotype has only a few counts. V gene TRBV7-8 combines with J gene TRBJ2-1; maybe TRBD1 (6 bases). The germline gives CDR1 SGHVS, CDR2 FQNEAQ. This CDR3 contains 14 residues. The ends were cut back, 5 bases at V and 6 bases at J, with 14 bases in the middle. The CDR3 loop is CASSKGDKGNEQFF. CDR3 nucleotide sequence: TGTGCCAGCAGCAAAGGGGACAAGGGCAATGAGCAGTTCTTC.

The sample holds a few counts of this clonotype. V is TRBV11-2 and J is TRBJ2-7; a possible D gene is TRBD2 (6 bases). Trimming shortened V by 3 bases and J by 3 bases, and 12 bases separated the two germline ends. The CDR3 runs to 14 residues. CDR1 is SGHAT, CDR2 FQNNGV, per germline. As DNA, the CDR3 is TGTGCCAGCAGCTTGATTGCGGAGGGCTACGAGCAGTACTTC. Amino acids: CASSLIAEGYEQYF.

The CDR3 protein is CASSILGTSGDTQYF. CDR3 nucleotide sequence: TGCGCCAGCAGCATACTCGGGACTAGCGGGGATACGCAGTATTTT. The genes are TRBV5-1 and TRBJ2-3, with TRBD2 matching 12 bases. Trimming took 4 bases from V and 6 from J; bases not matched to a gene: 6. Germline V gives CDR1 SGHRS, CDR2 YFSETQ. The CDR3 is made up of 15 amino acids.

This clonotype has more than one count but fewer than ten. The chain employs TRBV11-1 and TRBJ2-1, with a weak D call TRBD1 (6 bases). Germline V gene sequence: CDR1 SGHAT, CDR2 FQDESV (reference sequence). This CDR3 comprises 17 residues. V was pared by 0 bases and J by 6 bases, with 18 bases between. The CDR3 reads CASSLALQGPIRNEQFF. The CDR3 DNA reads TGTGCCAGCAGCTTAGCGCTTCAGGGGCCTATTCGCAATGAGCAGTTCTTC.

V usage is TRBV7-9 and J usage is TRBJ2-1, with 10 positions matching TRBD2. The CDR3 has 15 residues. Germline assignment: CDR1 SEHNR and CDR2 FQNEAQ (reference sequence). J was trimmed by 5 bases and V by 5 bases; bases with no gene match: 6. DNA of the CDR3: TGTGCCAGCAGCGTAAGGCTAGCGGGGGACAATGAGCAGTTCTTC. It yields the protein CASSVRLAGDNEQFF.

This chain connects TRBV7-8 to TRBJ2-3, with D uncertain. The germline CDR1 and CDR2 sequences are SGHVS and FQNEAQ. V dropped 5 bases and J dropped 2 bases, with 11 bases sitting between them. This CDR3 is built from 14 residues. CDR3 DNA: TGTGCCAGCAGCCCAGCCTGGACCACAGATACGCAGTATTTT. As protein: CASSPAWTTDTQYF.

The chain employs TRBV20-1 and TRBJ2-5, with TRBD2 matching over 11 bases. V shed 3 bases and J 4 bases; nucleotides not matched to a gene: 4. CDR1 and CDR2 from the germline V gene are DFQATT and SNEGSKA (reference sequence). This CDR3 has 14 amino acids. The CDR3 region has the DNA TGCAGTGCTAGTAGCGGGGGGGCGCTAGAGACCCAGTACTTC. It specifies CSASSGGALETQYF.

The chain recombines TRBV27 with TRBJ1-6; 9 positions match TRBD1. CDR1 and CDR2 (germline): MNHEY, SMNVEV (reference sequence). Trimming removed 0 bases from V and 10 bases from J; junction bases left unmatched: 10. The CDR3 is 17 residues long. The CDR3 region is CASSLSSTDRGRSPLHF. The CDR3 DNA follows: TGTGCCAGCAGTTTATCGTCGACGGACAGGGGACGATCACCCCTCCACTTT.

V is TRBV10-3 and J is TRBJ2-3; 8 bases are shared with TRBD1. The CDR3 consists of 16 residues. The germline CDR1 and CDR2 sequences are ENHRY and SYGVKD. After removal of 2 bases from V and 4 bases from J, the junction contained 8 bases not matched to a gene. This chain's CDR3 is CAISEGQGSSPDTQYF. The DNA of the CDR3 is TGTGCCATCAGTGAGGGACAGGGTTCTAGCCCAGATACGCAGTATTTT.

This clonotype appeared a few times. The chain carries TRBV6-7 and TRBJ1-1; D is perhaps TRBD1 (5 bases). TRBV6-7 is an ORF, and what it does is uncertain. V lost 8 bases, J lost 5 bases, and 24 bases lay in between. The CDR3 consists of 16 residues. The CDR3 sequence is CASPLGTANKATEAFF. In nucleotides, the CDR3 is TGTGCCAGCCCATTAGGGACTGCGAACAAAGCGACTGAAGCTTTCTTT.

The rearrangement uses TRBV20-1 and TRBJ2-1; unclear D gene. The germline CDR1 and CDR2 sequences are DFQATT and SNEGSKA (reference sequence). The CDR3 has 14 residues. The V gene lost 3 bases and the J gene lost 7 bases, with 16 bases spanning the gap. The CDR3 coding sequence is TGCAGTGCTAGCGGGCCCAATTTCGGGAATGAGCAGTTCTTC. Translated, it gives CSASGPNFGNEQFF.

This clonotype was seen a few times. The J gene is TRBJ2-2, the V gene TRBV18, with TRBD2 as a possible D gene (5 bases). The CDR3 spans 16 residues. Germline V CDR1 and CDR2: KGHSH, LQKENI. V shed 3 bases and J shed 4 bases, with 15 bases lying between them. CDR3: CASSPEAWAITGELFF. DNA of the CDR3: TGTGCCAGCTCACCGGAGGCGTGGGCGATCACCGGGGAGCTGTTTTTT.

Ten or more counts support this clonotype. One junction end disagrees with the germline gene, perhaps due to a read error. The genes are TRBV6-6 and TRBJ1-5; D unclear. The CDR3 has 11 amino acids. Germline CDR1 is MNHNY and CDR2 is SVGAGI (reference sequence). The DNA for the CDR3 is TGTGCCAGCAGCCTGGAGGCTTTACTCACTTTT. Its translation: CASSLEALLTF.

The chain employs TRBV25-1 and TRBJ1-6; D gene uncertain. Trimming pared 7 bases from V and 5 bases from J, leaving 15 bases between. The germline V gene encodes CDR1 MGHDK and CDR2 SYGVNS. There are 15 residues in the CDR3. The CDR3 reads CASKGIGGNNSPLHF. Written as DNA, the CDR3 is TGTGCCAGCAAGGGTATCGGCGGAAATAATTCACCCCTCCACTTT.

This clonotype was counted a few times. The V call is TRBV12-3 or TRBV12-4, the J call TRBJ2-3; 10 bases fit TRBD2. This CDR3 region has 15 residues. Losses at the gene ends were 10 bases for V and 2 bases for J; bases not matched to a gene: 9. The CDR3 here is CATPSSGGATDTQYF. The CDR3 nucleotides read TGTGCCACCCCTTCCAGCGGGGGGGCCACAGATACGCAGTATTTT.

This clonotype was seen a handful of times. The chain carries TRBV25-1 and TRBJ2-3; D not certain. The V and J ends lost 11 bases and 4 bases respectively, with 10 bases between them. Germline CDR1 and CDR2: MGHDK and SYGVNS. The CDR3 has 11 residues. CDR3 residues: CASVSADTQYF. Written as DNA, the CDR3 is TGTGCCTCCGTAAGCGCAGATACGCAGTATTTT.

The V call is TRBV4-1, the J call TRBJ2-7; D not certain. Trimming removed 0 bases at V and 0 bases at J, with 12 bases between. CDR3 length equals 16 residues. CDR1 MGHRA and CDR2 YSYEKL come from the germline V gene. The CDR3 region has the DNA TGCGCCAGCAGCCAAGAACAGAGATTAAGCTCCTACGAGCAGTACTTC. As protein: CASSQEQRLSSYEQYF.